One TCR beta chain is described in this entry. Its antigen is currently unknown. TCRdb reprocessed the 5' RACE reads, keeping one entry per CDR3 protein, no DNA. This sample's table reports around 150,000 distinct CDR3 sequences. The entry originates in a study of monozygotic twins with inflammatory bowel disease. Findings and limits, study-wide: Relative to healthy twins, IBD patients had fewer clonotypes in common with others, a gap that was especially apparent with disease activity. Immunosuppressive treatments were not uniform, and this may have added variability to patient repertoires.

This CDR3 region has 13 residues. This sequence originates from a human donor with ulcerative colitis or Crohn's disease, or a healthy co-twin of an affected twin (not recorded which). The sample taken for sequencing was blood. The rearrangement links TRBV12-3 or TRBV12-4 to TRBJ2-1; TCRdb's D call of TRBD1 is untestable without DNA. The CDR3: CASSLTGNTEQFF.